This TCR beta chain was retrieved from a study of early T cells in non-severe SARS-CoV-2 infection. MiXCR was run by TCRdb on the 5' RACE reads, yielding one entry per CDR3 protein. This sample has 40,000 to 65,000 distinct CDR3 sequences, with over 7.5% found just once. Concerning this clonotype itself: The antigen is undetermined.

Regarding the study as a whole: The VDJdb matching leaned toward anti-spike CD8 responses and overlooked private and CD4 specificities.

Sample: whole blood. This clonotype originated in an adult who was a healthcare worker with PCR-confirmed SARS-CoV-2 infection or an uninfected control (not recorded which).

The CDR3 is CASSLVANYGYTF. Here the CDR3 DNA reads TGTGCCAGCAGTTTAGTCGCTAACTATGGCTACACCTTC. The genes are TRBV6-5 and TRBJ1-2; D not resolved. CDR1 and CDR2 (germline): MNHEY, SVGAGI. V dropped 4 bases and J dropped 0 bases, with 6 bases sitting between them. This CDR3 region has 13 residues.